Below are 6 T cell receptor beta chains sequenced from a single sample in a study of beta chain features in type 1 diabetes. cDNA synthesis used the whole RNA isolate, giving expressed TCRB sequences. Method: immunoSEQ multiplex PCR; TCRdb's copy keeps in-frame clones and lacks some. The sample holds more than 120,000 clones, roughly a tenth seen once. Source material: naive CD4+ T cells from blood. The source is a man aged 18 to 29 in good health.

The chain joins TRBV19 to TRBJ2-3, with TRBD2 identical over 9 bases. CDR1 LNHDA and CDR2 SQIVND come from the germline V gene (reference sequence). The CDR3 sequence is 15 residues long. The V and J ends lost 5 bases and 4 bases, in that order; junction bases with no gene match: 7. The CDR3 sequence: CASSLVAGVPDTQYF. CDR3 sequence (DNA): TGTGCCAGTAGTCTTGTAGCGGGGGTCCCAGATACGCAGTATTTT.

This sequence joins TRBV7-2 and TRBJ2-1; D uncertain. The V end lost 1 base, the J end lost 15 bases, and 19 bases lay between the germline ends. CDR3 length: 14 amino acids. Germline V gives CDR1 SGHTA, CDR2 FQGNSA. CDR3 residues: CASSLDSYTGFRFF. CDR3 bases: TGTGCCAGCAGCTTAGATTCTTATACGGGTTTTCGGTTCTTC.

The J gene is TRBJ2-5, the V gene TRBV19, with 9 bases matching TRBD2. V lost 5 bases and J lost 5; bases outside the gene matches: 15. Germline V gene data show CDR1 as LNHDA and CDR2 as SQIVND (reference sequence). The CDR3 extends over 17 amino acids. As DNA, the CDR3 is TGTGCCAGTAGTCCGGCGGGCGGGGGGGCCCCCAGGGAGACCCAGTACTTC. Its protein is CASSPAGGGAPRETQYF.

A few counts support this clone. The chain couples TRBV4-3 to TRBJ2-5, with 12 bases aligning to TRBD2. Per the germline V gene, CDR1 is LGHNA and CDR2 is YSLEER. V trimming: 0 bases; J trimming: 2 bases; junction bases outside the gene matches: 13. The CDR3 contains 20 residues. DNA of the CDR3: TGCGCCAGCAGCCAAGATTTGAGCTTGACTAGCGGGGGTGGGCAAGAGACCCAGTACTTC. The encoded protein is CASSQDLSLTSGGGQETQYF.

As to this clone: Other DNA sequences in the sample encode the same CDR3. This chain connects TRBV19 to TRBJ2-7; the D is unclear. The CDR3 loop spans 13 amino acids. Germline CDR1 and CDR2: LNHDA and SQIVND (reference sequence). Trimming pared 3 bases from V and 2 bases from J, leaving 8 bases between. The CDR3: CASSMGRAYEQYF. Here the CDR3 DNA reads TGTGCCAGTAGTATGGGCCGAGCCTACGAGCAGTACTTC.

This sequence joins TRBV14 and TRBJ2-7; the match to TRBD1 covers 12 bases. CDR1 and CDR2 from the germline V gene are SGHDN and FVKESK. The CDR3 runs 15 residues. V lost 4 bases to trimming and J lost 4 bases; unmatched junction nucleotides: 5. CDR3 residues: CASSRRDRGLYEQYF. The CDR3 DNA reads TGTGCCAGCAGCCGCCGGGACAGGGGGCTTTACGAGCAGTACTTC.